These 9 T cell receptor beta chains came from one sample sequenced in a study of blood T cell repertoires in COVID-19. The assay was immunoSEQ multiplex PCR, and TCRdb's table has in-frame clones only and misses some. Of approximately 110,000 clones in the sample, approximately 79% are singletons; the top ten hold around a fifth. Sequenced input: peripheral blood. The source of these receptors is a man in his sixties or seventies with active or convalescent COVID-19.

DNA for the CDR3: TGTGCCAGTAGTATCTTGCCGGGACAGAGTGAAAAACTGTTTTTT. Protein product: CASSILPGQSEKLFF. The J gene is TRBJ1-4, the V gene TRBV19; the match to TRBD1 covers 7 bases. CDR3 size: 15 residues. Germline V gene lookup returns CDR1 LNHDA and CDR2 SQIVND (reference sequence). With V trimmed by 3 bases and J by 7 bases, 8 bases remained unmatched. The variable domain in full, with the rest retrieved from reference TRBV19 and TRBJ1-4, is DGGITQSPKYLFRKEGQNVTLSCEQNLNHDAMYWYRQDPGQGLRLIYYSQIVNDFQKGDIAEGYSVSREKKESFPLTVTSAQKNPTAFYLCASSILPGQSEKLFFGSGTQLSVL.

This chain connects TRBV11-2 to TRBJ2-2; 10 positions agree with TRBD2. The CDR3 consists of 17 residues. Germline V gene sequence: CDR1 SGHAT, CDR2 FQNNGV. V shed 5 bases, J shed 6 bases, and the junction held 12 bases outside the gene matches. For the CDR3, the DNA is TGTGCCAGCAGCAGATCTAGCGGGAGATCGGCCGCCGGGGAGCTGTTTTTT. It yields the protein CASSRSSGRSAAGELFF.

A word on this clone: The same CDR3 also results from other DNA sequences found in this sample. The rearrangement joins TRBV5-1 to TRBJ2-1; D call uncertain. The CDR3 is 13 amino acids. Germline loops: CDR1 SGHRS, CDR2 YFSETQ. Trimming removed 0 bases at V and 4 bases at J, with 5 bases between. Here the CDR3 reads CASSLAVYNEQFF. The CDR3 DNA is TGCGCCAGCAGCTTGGCAGTATACAATGAGCAGTTCTTC.

The CDR3 sequence is CATTGSSYEQYF. CDR3 sequence (DNA): TGCGCCACCACGGGGAGCTCCTACGAGCAGTACTTC. V gene TRBV10-2 combines with J gene TRBJ2-7, with D perhaps matching TRBD2 (5 bases). V dropped 10 bases and J dropped 0 bases, with 10 bases sitting between them. Germline V gene data show CDR1 as WSHSY and CDR2 as SAAADI. The CDR3 runs 12 residues.

This clone turned up a few times. The chain links TRBV29-1 to TRBJ2-1; TRBD2 matches 12 bases. CDR1 SQVTM and CDR2 ANQGSEA come from the germline V gene. Trimming cost V 4 bases and J 7 bases; bases outside gene matches: 2. The CDR3 covers 13 residues. The chain's CDR3 is CSVGTSGKNEQFF. The CDR3 nucleotides are TGCAGCGTTGGGACTAGCGGGAAAAATGAGCAGTTCTTC.

CDR3 nucleotide sequence: TGTGCCAGCAGACCCGGACAGGGGTATGACTATGGCTACACCTTC. Amino acid sequence: CASRPGQGYDYGYTF. V usage is TRBV6-5 and J usage is TRBJ1-2; TRBD1 matches at 9 bases. Germline CDR1 MNHEY, CDR2 SVGAGI. Losses at the gene ends were 6 bases for V and 3 bases for J; bases not matched to a gene: 8. CDR3 length: 15 amino acids.

The chain recombines TRBV12-5 with TRBJ2-6; 7 nucleotides align to TRBD2. V was pared by 5 bases and J by 2 bases, with 6 bases of the junction left unmatched. Germline CDR1 LGHNT, CDR2 FRNRAP. This CDR3 comprises 16 residues. The CDR3 sequence: CASGPGGGAGANVLTF. As DNA, the CDR3 is TGTGCTAGTGGTCCCGGTGGGGGGGCTGGGGCCAACGTCCTGACTTTC.

The chain employs TRBV5-4 and TRBJ2-1; 9 bases align to TRBD2. Germline V gene sequence: CDR1 SGHNT, CDR2 YYREEE (reference sequence). The CDR3 contains 15 residues. V lost 2 bases to trimming and J lost 5 bases; unmatched junction nucleotides: 5. CDR3 sequence: CASSFSIAGDNEQFF. The CDR3 nucleotides read TGTGCCAGCAGCTTCTCAATAGCGGGGGACAATGAGCAGTTCTTC.

The V gene is TRBV24-1, the J gene TRBJ1-1; possible D gene TRBD1, 6 bases. The CDR3 totals 16 residues. V shed 4 bases and J shed 1 base, with 15 bases lying between them. Germline loops: CDR1 KGHDR, CDR2 SFDVKD. The CDR3 reads CATSDRGLPRNTEAFF. The CDR3, as DNA: TGTGCCACCAGTGACAGGGGCCTACCTCGGAACACTGAAGCTTTCTTT.